The rows below give T cell receptor beta chains drawn from one sample of a study of cytomegalovirus exposure and HLA in healthy donors. The table came from immunoSEQ multiplex PCR; TCRdb's copy has only in-frame clones and leaves some out. The sample has under 200,000 clones; 80% to 90% are singletons. Sequenced: PBMCs. These receptors were collected from a woman aged 25-40 years in good health and CMV-seronegative. Each CDR3 is given with its conserved first and last residue. The D gene is left open where the match is weak. Size is omitted from some rows. Given values are once, few, many or a class for expanded clones.

cdr3_aa cdr3_nt v_call d_call clone_size j_call
CASKERKGTVANFWGNTIYF TGCGCCAGCAAGGAAAGGAAAGGAACGGTAGCAAATTTTTGGGGAAACACCATATATTTT TRBV10-1 . . TRBJ1-3
CASQRGDTDTQYF TGTGCCTCCCAGCGGGGGGACACAGATACGCAGTATTTT TRBV30 TRBD2 . TRBJ2-3
CSVLRPAYEQYF TGCAGCGTTTTGAGGCCGGCATACGAGCAGTACTTC TRBV29-1 . . TRBJ2-7
CASSEGLARTYEQYF TGTGCCAGCAGTGAAGGTCTAGCGCGTACCTACGAGCAGTACTTC TRBV2 . . TRBJ2-7
CSSGSSLAGASEQFF TGCAGCTCCGGGTCGAGTCTAGCGGGGGCGAGTGAGCAGTTCTTC TRBV29-1 TRBD2 . TRBJ2-1
CASRVRDTPFYGYTF TGCGCCAGCAGGGTTCGGGACACCCCCTTCTATGGCTACACCTTC TRBV5-1 . . TRBJ1-2
CASSIGSNNEQFF TGTGCCAGTAGTATTGGCTCAAACAATGAGCAGTTCTTC TRBV19 . . TRBJ2-1
CASSEGRVGSGTDTQYF TGTGCCAGCAGTGAAGGGCGGGTGGGTTCTGGCACAGATACGCAGTATTTT TRBV25-1 . . TRBJ2-3
CASSLGGAPLEVGELFF TGTGCCAGCAGCTTGGGAGGGGCCCCTTTGGAGGTCGGGGAGCTGTTTTTT TRBV13 TRBD2 . TRBJ2-2
CASSLVAGSYEQYF TGTGCCAGCAGTTTGGTAGCGGGGTCCTACGAGCAGTACTTC TRBV27 TRBD2 . TRBJ2-7
CASSREVVSTDTQYF TGTGCCAGCAGTAGAGAGGTGGTAAGCACAGATACGCAGTATTTT TRBV2 . . TRBJ2-3
CASSQYLGGNTEAFF TGCGCCAGCAGCCAATACTTGGGGGGGAACACTGAAGCTTTCTTT TRBV4-1 . . TRBJ1-1
CASRTAGRVNTEAFF TGTGCCAGCAGGACCGCAGGGAGGGTGAACACTGAAGCTTTCTTT TRBV2 . few TRBJ1-1
CASSPGLAGPGETQYF TGTGCCAGCAGCCCGGGACTAGCGGGGCCGGGGGAGACCCAGTACTTC TRBV7-9 TRBD2 . TRBJ2-5
CASSPDRNQPQHF TGTGCCAGCTCACCCGACAGGAATCAGCCCCAGCATTTT TRBV19 . . TRBJ1-5
CASRWDSPEAFF TGTGCCAGCAGATGGGACTCTCCTGAGGCTTTCTTT TRBV6-1 . once TRBJ1-1
CASRSGLGMDTQYF TGTGCCAGCAGATCGGGACTAGGCATGGATACGCAGTATTTT TRBV2 TRBD2 . TRBJ2-3
CASRGDRGGDEQFF TGTGCCAGCAGAGGGGACAGGGGAGGCGATGAGCAGTTCTTC TRBV2 TRBD1 . TRBJ2-1
CASSLEQRGYEQYF TGCGCCAGCAGCTTGGAACAAAGGGGCTACGAGCAGTACTTC TRBV5-1 . once TRBJ2-7
CASSPQRGQGASGYTF TGTGCCAGCAGCCCACAGAGGGGACAGGGGGCGAGTGGCTACACCTTC TRBV7-9 TRBD1 . TRBJ1-2
CATSRDWSGTGGFRAKNIQYF TGTGCCACCAGCAGAGATTGGTCCGGGACAGGGGGCTTTAGAGCCAAAAACATTCAGTACTTC TRBV15 TRBD1 . TRBJ2-4
CASSLWGPLNYGYTF TGTGCCAGCAGCTTATGGGGGCCCCTTAACTATGGCTACACCTTC TRBV11-2 . . TRBJ1-2